This T cell receptor (beta chain) was identified in a study of OX40 agonist ivuxolimab in advanced cancers. Profiled with immunoSEQ multiplex PCR; TCRdb holds only in-frame clones, not every one. The profile shows under 25,000 clones, around 78% of them singletons. With 5 bases clipped from V and 7 bases from J, the junction kept 8 bases outside the gene matches. CDR1 LGHNA and CDR2 YNFKEQ come from the germline V gene. This CDR3 spans 15 amino acids. This clone was detected only once. This receptor was obtained from an adult with an advanced solid tumor such as melanoma, head and neck, liver or kidney cancer. This sample comprised CD4+ or CD8+ T cells sorted from blood, obtained in a trial of the OX40 agonist ivuxolimab. The V call is TRBV4-2, the J call TRBJ2-2, with 9 bases that match TRBD2. The CDR3 is CASSLGSGRNGELFF. CDR3 DNA sequence: TGTGCCAGCAGCTTGGGGAGCGGGAGGAACGGGGAGCTGTTTTTT.